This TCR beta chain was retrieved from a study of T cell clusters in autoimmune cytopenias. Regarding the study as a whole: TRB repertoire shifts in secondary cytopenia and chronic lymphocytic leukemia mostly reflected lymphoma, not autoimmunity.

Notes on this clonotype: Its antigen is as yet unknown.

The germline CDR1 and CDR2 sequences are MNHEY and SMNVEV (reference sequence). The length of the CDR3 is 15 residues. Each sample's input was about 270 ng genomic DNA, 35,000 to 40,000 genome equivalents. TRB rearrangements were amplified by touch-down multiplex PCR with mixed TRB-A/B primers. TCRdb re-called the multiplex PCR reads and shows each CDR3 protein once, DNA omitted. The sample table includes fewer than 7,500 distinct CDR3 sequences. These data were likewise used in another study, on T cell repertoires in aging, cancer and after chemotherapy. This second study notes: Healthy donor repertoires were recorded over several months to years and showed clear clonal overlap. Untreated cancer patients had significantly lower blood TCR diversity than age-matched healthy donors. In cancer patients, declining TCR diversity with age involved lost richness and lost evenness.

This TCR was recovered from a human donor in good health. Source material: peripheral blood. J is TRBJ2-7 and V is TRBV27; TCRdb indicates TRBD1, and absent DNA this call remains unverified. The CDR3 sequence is CASSSRGWGTYEQYF.